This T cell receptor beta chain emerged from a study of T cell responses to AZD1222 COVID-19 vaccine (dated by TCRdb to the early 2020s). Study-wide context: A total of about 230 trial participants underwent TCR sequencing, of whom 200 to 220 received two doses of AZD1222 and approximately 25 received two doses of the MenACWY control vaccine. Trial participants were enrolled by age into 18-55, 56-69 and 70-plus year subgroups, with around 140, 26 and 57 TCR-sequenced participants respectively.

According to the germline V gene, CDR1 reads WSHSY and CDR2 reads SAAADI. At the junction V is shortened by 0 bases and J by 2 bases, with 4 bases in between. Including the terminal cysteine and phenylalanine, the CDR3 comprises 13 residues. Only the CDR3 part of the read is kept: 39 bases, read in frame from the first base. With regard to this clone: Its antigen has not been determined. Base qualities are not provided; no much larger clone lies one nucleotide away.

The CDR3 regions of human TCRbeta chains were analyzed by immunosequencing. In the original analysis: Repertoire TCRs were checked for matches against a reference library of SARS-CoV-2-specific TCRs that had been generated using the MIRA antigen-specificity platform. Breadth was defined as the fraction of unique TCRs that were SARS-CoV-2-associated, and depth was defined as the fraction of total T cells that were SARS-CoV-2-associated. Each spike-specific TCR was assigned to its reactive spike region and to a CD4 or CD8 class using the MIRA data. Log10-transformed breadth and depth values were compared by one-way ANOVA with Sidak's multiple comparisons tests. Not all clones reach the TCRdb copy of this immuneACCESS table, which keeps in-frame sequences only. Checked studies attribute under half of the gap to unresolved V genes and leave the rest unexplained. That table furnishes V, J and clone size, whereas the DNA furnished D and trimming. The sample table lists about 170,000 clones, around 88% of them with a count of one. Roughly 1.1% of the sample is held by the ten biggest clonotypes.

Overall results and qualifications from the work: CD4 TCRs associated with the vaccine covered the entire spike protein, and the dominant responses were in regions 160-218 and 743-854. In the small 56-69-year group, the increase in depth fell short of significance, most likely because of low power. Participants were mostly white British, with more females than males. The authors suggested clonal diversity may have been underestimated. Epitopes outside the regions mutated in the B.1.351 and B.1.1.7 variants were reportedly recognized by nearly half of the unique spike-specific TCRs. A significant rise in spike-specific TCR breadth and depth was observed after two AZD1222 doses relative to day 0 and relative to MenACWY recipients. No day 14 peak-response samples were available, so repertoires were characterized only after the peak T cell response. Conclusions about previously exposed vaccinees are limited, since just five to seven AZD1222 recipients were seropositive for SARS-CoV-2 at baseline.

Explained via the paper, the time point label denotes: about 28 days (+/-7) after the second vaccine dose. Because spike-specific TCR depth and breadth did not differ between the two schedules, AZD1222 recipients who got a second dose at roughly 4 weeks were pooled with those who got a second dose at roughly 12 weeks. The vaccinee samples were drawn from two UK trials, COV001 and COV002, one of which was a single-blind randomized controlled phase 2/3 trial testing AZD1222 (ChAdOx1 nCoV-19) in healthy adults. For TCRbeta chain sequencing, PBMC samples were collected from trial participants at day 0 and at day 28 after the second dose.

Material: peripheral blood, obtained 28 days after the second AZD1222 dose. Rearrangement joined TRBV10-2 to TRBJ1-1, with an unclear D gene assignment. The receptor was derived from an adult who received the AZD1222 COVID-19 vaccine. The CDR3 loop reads CASSESTNTEAFF. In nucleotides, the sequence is TGCGCCAGCAGTGAGTCGACTAACACTGAAGCTTTCTTT.